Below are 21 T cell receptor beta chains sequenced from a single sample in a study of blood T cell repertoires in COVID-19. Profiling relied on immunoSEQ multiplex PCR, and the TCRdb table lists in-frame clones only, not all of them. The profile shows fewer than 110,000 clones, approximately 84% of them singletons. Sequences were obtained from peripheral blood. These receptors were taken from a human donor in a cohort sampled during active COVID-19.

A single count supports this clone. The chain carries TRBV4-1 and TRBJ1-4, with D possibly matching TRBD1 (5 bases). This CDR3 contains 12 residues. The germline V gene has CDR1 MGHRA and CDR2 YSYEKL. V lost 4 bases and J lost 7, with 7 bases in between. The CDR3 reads CASSPGFEKLFF. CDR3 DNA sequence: TGCGCCAGCAGCCCAGGGTTTGAAAAACTGTTTTTT.

The CDR3 region is CASSYVGGAQYF. DNA of the CDR3: TGTGCCAGCAGTTACGTCGGTGGTGCGCAGTATTTT. The chain is built from TRBV6-6 and TRBJ2-3, with D uncertain. Per the germline V gene, CDR1 is MNHNY and CDR2 is SVGAGI (reference sequence). There are 12 residues in the CDR3. V was pared by 2 bases and J by 10 bases, with 10 bases between.

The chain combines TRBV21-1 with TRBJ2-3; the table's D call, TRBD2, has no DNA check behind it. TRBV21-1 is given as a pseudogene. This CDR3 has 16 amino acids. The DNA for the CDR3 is TGTGCCAGCAGGGAGGGGCCGTGGGAGAGCACAGATACGCAGTATTTT. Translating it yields CASREGPWESTDTQYF.

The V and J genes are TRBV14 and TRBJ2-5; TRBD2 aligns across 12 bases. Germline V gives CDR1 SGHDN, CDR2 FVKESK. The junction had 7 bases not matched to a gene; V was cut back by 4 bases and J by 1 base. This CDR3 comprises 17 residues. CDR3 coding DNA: TGTGCCAGCAGCCCCCGACTAGCGGGGGTTTTCCAAGAGACCCAGTACTTC. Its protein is CASSPRLAGVFQETQYF.

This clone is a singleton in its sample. CDR3 protein: CASSQGRLANTGELFF. The CDR3, as DNA: TGCGCCAGCAGCCAAGGGAGGCTTGCGAACACCGGGGAGCTGTTTTTT. The chain couples TRBV4-3 to TRBJ2-2; D is possibly TRBD2 (5 bases). The CDR3 is made up of 16 amino acids. V dropped 1 base and J dropped 0 bases, with 9 bases sitting between them. Germline CDR1 LGHNA, CDR2 YSLEER.

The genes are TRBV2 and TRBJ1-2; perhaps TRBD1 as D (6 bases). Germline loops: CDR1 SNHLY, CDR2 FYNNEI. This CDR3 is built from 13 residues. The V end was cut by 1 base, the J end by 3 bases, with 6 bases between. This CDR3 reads CASSEDRDYGYTF. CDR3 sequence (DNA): TGTGCCAGCAGTGAAGACAGGGACTATGGCTACACCTTC.

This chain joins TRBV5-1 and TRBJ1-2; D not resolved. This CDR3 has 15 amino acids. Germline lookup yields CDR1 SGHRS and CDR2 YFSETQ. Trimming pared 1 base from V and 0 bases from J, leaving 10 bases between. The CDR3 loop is CASSLLEGANYGYTF. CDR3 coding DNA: TGCGCCAGCAGCTTGTTGGAGGGCGCTAACTATGGCTACACCTTC.

The CDR3 DNA is TGTGCCAGCCTTCGCTCTTCCGGGACAGGGGGCGGGGAAGCTTTCTTT. Protein: CASLRSSGTGGGEAFF. The chain couples TRBV7-9 to TRBJ1-1, with 12 bases matching TRBD1. The J segment lost 8 bases and the V segment lost 8 bases, leaving 15 bases of the junction unmatched. The CDR3 has 16 residues. CDR1 SEHNR and CDR2 FQNEAQ come from the germline V gene (reference sequence). Combining the CDR3 with reference TRBV7-9 and TRBJ1-1 gives the whole variable domain DTGVSQNPRHKITKRGQNVTFRCDPISEHNRLYWYRQTLGQGPEFLTYFQNEAQLEKSRLLSDRFSAERPKGSFSTLEIQRTEQGDSAMYLCASLRSSGTGGGEAFFGQGTRLTVV.

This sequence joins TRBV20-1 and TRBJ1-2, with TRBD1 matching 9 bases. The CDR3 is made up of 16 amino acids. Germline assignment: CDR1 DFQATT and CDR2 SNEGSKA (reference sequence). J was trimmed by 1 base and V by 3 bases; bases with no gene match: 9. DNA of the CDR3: TGCAGTGCTAGTTTCCCGGGGACAGGGCTTAACTATGGCTACACCTTC. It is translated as CSASFPGTGLNYGYTF.

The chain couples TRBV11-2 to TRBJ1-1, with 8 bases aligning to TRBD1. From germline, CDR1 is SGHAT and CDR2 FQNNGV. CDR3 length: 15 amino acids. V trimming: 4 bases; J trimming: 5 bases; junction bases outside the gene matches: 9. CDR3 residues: CASSYAGGKRTEAFF. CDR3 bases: TGTGCCAGCAGCTATGCAGGGGGCAAGAGAACTGAAGCTTTCTTT.

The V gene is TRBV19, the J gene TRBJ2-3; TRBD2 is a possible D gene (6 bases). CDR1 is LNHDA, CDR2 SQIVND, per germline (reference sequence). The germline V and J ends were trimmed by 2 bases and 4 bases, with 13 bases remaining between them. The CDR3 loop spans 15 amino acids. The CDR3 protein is CASSIFGRPSDTQYF. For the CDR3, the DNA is TGTGCCAGTAGTATATTCGGGAGACCATCAGATACGCAGTATTTT.

The CDR3 DNA reads as TGTGCCAGCAGTTGGGGGGGACTAGGCAGCAATGAGCAGTTCTTC. Translation: CASSWGGLGSNEQFF. The rearrangement joins TRBV6-2 or TRBV6-3 to TRBJ2-1; 8 nucleotides align to TRBD2. Germline CDR1 MNHEY, CDR2 SVGEGT. The V and J ends lost 4 bases and 6 bases, in that order; junction bases with no gene match: 8. This CDR3 comprises 15 residues.

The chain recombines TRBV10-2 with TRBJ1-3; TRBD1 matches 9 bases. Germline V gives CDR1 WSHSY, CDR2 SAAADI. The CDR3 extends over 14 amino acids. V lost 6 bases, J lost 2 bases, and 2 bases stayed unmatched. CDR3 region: CASRGTGTGNTIYF. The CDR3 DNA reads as TGCGCCAGCAGGGGGACAGGGACTGGAAACACCATATATTTT.

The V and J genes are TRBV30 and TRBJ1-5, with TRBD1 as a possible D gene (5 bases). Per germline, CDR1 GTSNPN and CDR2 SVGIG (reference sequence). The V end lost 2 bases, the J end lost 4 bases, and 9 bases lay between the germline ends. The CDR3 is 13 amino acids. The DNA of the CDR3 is TGTGCCTGGAGTTGGGGCGCTAATCAGCCCCAGCATTTT. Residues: CAWSWGANQPQHF.

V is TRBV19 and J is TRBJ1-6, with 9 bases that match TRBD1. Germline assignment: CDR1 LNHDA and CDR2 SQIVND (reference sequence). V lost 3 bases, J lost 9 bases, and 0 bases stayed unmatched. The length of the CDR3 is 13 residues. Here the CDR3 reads CASSMTGGSPLHF. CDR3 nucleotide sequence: TGTGCCAGTAGTATGACAGGGGGTTCACCCCTCCACTTT.

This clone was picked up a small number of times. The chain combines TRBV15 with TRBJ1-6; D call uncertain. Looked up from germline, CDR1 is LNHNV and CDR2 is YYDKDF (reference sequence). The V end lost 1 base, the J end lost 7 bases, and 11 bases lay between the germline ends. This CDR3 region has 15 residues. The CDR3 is CATSRGDIRNSPLHF. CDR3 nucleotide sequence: TGTGCCACCAGCAGAGGAGACATACGCAATTCACCCCTCCACTTT.

The CDR3 bases are TGTGCCAGCAGCTTGTGGAGTAACTACGAGCAGTACTTC. It is translated as CASSLWSNYEQYF. This chain uses TRBV5-6 with TRBJ2-7; D unclear. The germline V gene has CDR1 SGHDT and CDR2 YYEEEE. V lost 1 base, J lost 3 bases, and 8 bases lay in between. The CDR3 is made up of 13 amino acids.

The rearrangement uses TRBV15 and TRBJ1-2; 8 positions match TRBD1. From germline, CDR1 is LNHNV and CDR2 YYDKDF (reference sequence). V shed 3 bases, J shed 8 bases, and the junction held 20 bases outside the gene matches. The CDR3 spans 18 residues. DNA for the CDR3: TGTGCCACCAGCAGGCCGCCAGGACAGGGTGGGCCTCGCGGAGGCTACACCTTC. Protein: CATSRPPGQGGPRGGYTF.

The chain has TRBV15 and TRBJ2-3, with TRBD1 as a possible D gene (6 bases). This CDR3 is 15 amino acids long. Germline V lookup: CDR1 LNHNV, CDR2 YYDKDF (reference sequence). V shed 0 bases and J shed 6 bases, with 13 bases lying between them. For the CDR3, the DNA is TGTGCCACCAGCAGAGAACCCAGAAGGGGGGATACGCAGTATTTT. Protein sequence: CATSREPRRGDTQYF.

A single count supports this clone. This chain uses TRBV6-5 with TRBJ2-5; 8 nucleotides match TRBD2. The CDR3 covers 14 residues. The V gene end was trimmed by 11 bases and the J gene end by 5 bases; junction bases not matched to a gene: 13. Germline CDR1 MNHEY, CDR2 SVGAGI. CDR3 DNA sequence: TGTGCCGCTTGGGCGGGGGGCCGTGGGGAGACCCAGTACTTC. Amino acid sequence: CAAWAGGRGETQYF.

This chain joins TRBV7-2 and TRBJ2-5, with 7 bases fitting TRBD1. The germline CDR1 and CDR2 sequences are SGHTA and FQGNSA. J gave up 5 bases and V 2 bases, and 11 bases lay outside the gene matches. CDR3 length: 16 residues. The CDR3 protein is CASSLFVTGSVETQYF. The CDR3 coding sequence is TGTGCCAGCAGCTTATTTGTGACAGGGTCTGTTGAGACCCAGTACTTC.